The rows below give T cell receptor beta chains drawn from one sample of a study of shared clonotypes between healthy human individuals. Clones were sequenced by immunoSEQ multiplex PCR, and TCRdb holds only the in-frame ones, with some missing. The data hold 2,500,000 or so clones, with about nine tenths observed a single time. The sample comprised naive CD4+ T cells from PBMCs. These receptors all stem from a young man in good health. Some clones in this sample may be carry-over from other donors' samples. CDR3s include the opening cysteine and the closing phenylalanine or tryptophan. A D gene is named only where the DNA matches it firmly.

>TRBD1|TRBV4-2|TRBJ1-5
CASSQPGGGQPQHF
TGTGCCAGCAGCCAACCAGGGGGCGGTCAGCCCCAGCATTTT
>-|TRBV9|TRBJ2-2
CASSVQGDRTGELFF
TGTGCCAGCAGCGTCCAGGGCGACCGGACCGGGGAGCTGTTTTTT
>-|TRBV19|TRBJ2-1
CASRYAPPNNEQFF
TGTGCCAGTAGATACGCCCCACCCAACAATGAGCAGTTCTTC
>-|TRBV9|TRBJ2-1
CASSVDGDAMDEQFF
TGTGCCAGCAGCGTAGATGGGGACGCTATGGATGAGCAGTTCTTC
>-|TRBV10-1|TRBJ2-7
CASGGLNVGEQYF
TGCGCCAGCGGAGGACTAAATGTGGGCGAGCAGTACTTC
>TRBD1|TRBV27|TRBJ2-2
CASSSLGTVANTGELFF
TGTGCCAGCAGTTCATTAGGGACAGTCGCGAACACCGGGGAGCTGTTTTTT
>-|TRBV5-1|TRBJ2-3
CASYPEPSTDTQYF
TGCGCCAGCTACCCGGAACCCAGCACAGATACGCAGTATTTT
>-|TRBV7-8|TRBJ2-3
CASSLAGSSTDTQYF
TGTGCCAGCAGCTTAGCGGGGTCTAGCACAGATACGCAGTATTTT
>TRBD1|TRBV10-3|TRBJ1-6
CAISAGQGDNSPLHF
TGTGCCATCAGCGCGGGACAGGGGGATAATTCACCCCTCCACTTT
>-|TRBV9|TRBJ2-5
CASSVSTQETQYF
TGTGCCAGCAGCGTATCAACGCAAGAGACCCAGTACTTC
>TRBD2|TRBV2|TRBJ2-3
CASSVPVWPLSGSWTDTQYF
TGTGCCAGCAGCGTCCCCGTCTGGCCTTTAAGCGGGAGTTGGACAGATACGCAGTATTTT